This TCR beta chain stems from a study of blood T cell repertoires in COVID-19. In the study's own analysis: The assay estimated nucleated cells by amplifying reference gene primers. Data came from immunoSEQ multiplex PCR; TCRdb stores just in-frame clones and leaves some out. V, J and clone size derive from that table, while D and trimming were established from the DNA sequence. The sample includes 27,000 or so clones, roughly four fifths of them seen just once. Trimming took 4 bases from V and 0 from J; bases not matched to a gene: 4. This CDR3 is 16 amino acids long. Germline lookup yields CDR1 LGHDT and CDR2 YNNKEL (reference sequence).

J is TRBJ2-1 and V is TRBV3-1 (or the pseudogene TRBV3-2); 9 bases agree with TRBD2. The sequenced sample consisted of peripheral blood. The sequence came from a man in his 70s with active COVID-19. The CDR3 loop reads CASSRRGGASYNEQFF. The CDR3 DNA is TGTGCCAGCAGCCGCCGCGGGGGGGCCTCCTACAATGAGCAGTTCTTC.